This entry describes one TCR beta chain. The sample comes from a study of blood T cell repertoires in COVID-19. Study information: Whether acute or convalescent, the COVID-19 samples came from the United States, Italy and Spain. PBMCs, B-cell-depleted T cells, or T cells provided the cDNA or gDNA that made up the material.

Per the original methods: Scientists estimated how many nucleated cells there were by amplifying reference gene primers. Profiled with immunoSEQ multiplex PCR; TCRdb holds only in-frame clones, not every one. The V and J calls and the clone size are those of that table, but D and trimming were determined from the DNA. The table records about 190,000 clones, 75% to 90% of them present only once. This TCR came from a woman in her forties with acute or convalescent COVID-19. Sequenced material: peripheral blood.

In nucleotides, the CDR3 is TGTGCCAGCAGCTTTTTCGGGGATTACACCTTC. This encodes CASSFFGDYTF. The V call is TRBV5-8, the J call TRBJ1-2; D not certain. Between the trimmed V and J ends, which lost 2 bases and 11 bases, there was a span of 10 bases. CDR3 length equals 11 residues. CDR1 is SGHTS, CDR2 YDEGEE, per germline.